In its sample, the clone carrying this TCR beta chain was seen a few times. Its antigen is currently unknown. The data belong to a study of cytomegalovirus exposure and HLA in healthy donors. The CDR3 spans 11 residues. Looked up from germline, CDR1 is MGHDK and CDR2 is SYGVNS. V was shortened by 8 bases and J by 7 bases, with 11 bases between the two germline ends. Regarding the study as a whole: As a later analysis showed, a missense DCLRE1C variant was linked to trimming of TCR beta V- and J-genes.

Primers for the PCR totalled 60 Vbeta and 13 Jbeta. The assay was immunoSEQ multiplex PCR, and TCRdb's table has in-frame clones only and misses some. Among 150,000 or so clones listed, approximately 78% were seen once. The TCR comes from a woman under 30 in good health and CMV-seronegative. This chain joins TRBV25-1 and TRBJ1-2; no reliable D call. Sequenced sample: PBMCs. As DNA, the CDR3 is TGTGCCAGCCGGGGAGCATCTGGCTACACCTTC. Its translation is CASRGASGYTF.